Below are 30 T cell receptor beta chains sequenced from a single sample in a study of regulatory T cells in long-lasting Graves disease. The time point denotes: newly diagnosed GD, antithyroid drugs for less than 3 months. The TCR library was prepared using RNA isolated from PBMCs. Arm-PCR of CDR3 regions and iRepertoire HTBI primers were the basis on which TCR beta libraries were built. TCRdb independently ran MiXCR on the multiplex PCR reads; one entry per CDR3 protein. The repertoire holds about 540,000 distinct CDR3 sequences, with roughly 14% as singletons. The data were also submitted as part of a second study, on T cells in Graves' hyperthyroidism and ophthalmopathy.

The sample consisted of peripheral blood mononuclear cells (PBMCs), taken at new diagnosis, from a patient treated with antithyroid drugs. Receptors originate from a young man with Graves disease.

Ten or more counts support this clonotype. The genes are TRBV6-1 and TRBJ1-3; a weak D match, TRBD1 (5 bases). Trimming pared 6 bases from V and 0 bases from J, leaving 9 bases between. Per germline, CDR1 MNHNS and CDR2 SASEGT. The CDR3 has 14 residues. The CDR3 DNA reads as TGTGCCAGCAGGGGGACGGACTCTGGAAACACCATATATTTT. Translating gives CASRGTDSGNTIYF.

This clonotype was recorded many times. This chain connects TRBV12-3 or TRBV12-4 to TRBJ1-2; D possibly corresponds to TRBD1 (5 bases). There are 13 residues in the CDR3. V shed 8 bases and J shed 6 bases, with 16 bases lying between them. The CDR3: CASGYRTPDGYTF. CDR3 bases: TGTGCCAGCGGCTATCGGACACCAGATGGCTACACCTTC.

Ten or more counts support this clonotype. CDR3 sequence: CAIGQELFTEAFF. As DNA, the CDR3 is TGTGCCATTGGACAGGAGCTCTTTACTGAAGCTTTCTTT. The chain employs TRBV30 and TRBJ1-1; TRBD1 aligns across 7 bases. Per germline, CDR1 GTSNPN and CDR2 SVGIG (reference sequence). V lost 8 bases, J lost 5 bases, and 11 bases stayed unmatched. The CDR3 consists of 13 residues.

This clonotype was counted between two and nine times. The chain is built from TRBV25-1 and TRBJ1-1; a possible D gene is TRBD1 (5 bases). Germline V gene sequence: CDR1 MGHDK, CDR2 SYGVNS. With 1 base removed from V and 11 bases from J, the gap between germline ends came to 20 bases. This CDR3 has 15 amino acids. The CDR3 DNA follows: TGTGCCAGCAGTGAATTAGGGGACGGAAAGCGAGGCGCTTTCTTT. This translates into CASSELGDGKRGAFF.

In regard to this clonotype: Since a much larger clone is just one base distant, this may be a read error. The chain employs TRBV18 and TRBJ2-7, with 7 bases fitting TRBD1. J lost 5 bases, V lost 8 bases, and 6 bases had no gene match. This CDR3 has 12 amino acids. CDR1 KGHSH and CDR2 LQKENI come from the germline V gene. The CDR3: CASPQDRHEQYF. Here the CDR3 DNA reads TGTGCCAGCCCACAGGACAGGCACGAGCAGTACTTC.

This clonotype was found many times. The chain employs TRBV29-1 and TRBJ2-2; no clear D gene. In germline, CDR1 is SQVTM, CDR2 ANQGSEA. This CDR3 contains 13 residues. The V end was cut by 5 bases, the J end by 4 bases, with 11 bases between. The CDR3 bases are TGCAGCGTTCCAGCTCGTAGCACCGGGGAGCTGTTTTTT. Protein: CSVPARSTGELFF.

This clonotype was seen repeatedly, ten times or more. This chain uses TRBV20-1 with TRBJ2-7; 7 bases are a match to TRBD1. Germline V lookup: CDR1 DFQATT, CDR2 SNEGSKA (reference sequence). J was trimmed by 6 bases and V by 6 bases; bases with no gene match: 8. The CDR3 loop spans 12 amino acids. CDR3 amino acids: CSARQTGSEQYF. DNA of the CDR3: TGCAGTGCAAGGCAGACAGGGTCCGAGCAGTACTTC.

This clonotype was counted at least ten times. Here the CDR3 reads CSAPVLDNEQFF. CDR3 DNA: TGCAGTGCCCCGGTGTTGGACAATGAGCAGTTCTTC. V gene TRBV20-1 combines with J gene TRBJ2-1; D is unresolved. The CDR3 contains 12 residues. Germline CDR1 and CDR2: DFQATT and SNEGSKA (reference sequence). Deletions cut 6 bases from V and 5 bases from J, with 11 bases between.

Concerning this clonotype: An end of the junction does not agree with germline; a read error may underlie this. The chain is built from TRBV6-1 and TRBJ2-7, with 8 bases fitting TRBD1. Germline V gene lookup returns CDR1 MNHNS and CDR2 SASEGT. The CDR3 runs 14 residues. The CDR3, as DNA: TGTGCCAGCAGTGAGCTGGGCAGGGGGCACGAGCAGTGCTTC. As protein: CASSELGRGHEQCF.

This chain connects TRBV7-2 to TRBJ2-2; TRBD2 matches 10 bases. The CDR3 runs 15 residues. Per the germline V gene, CDR1 is SGHTA and CDR2 is FQGNSA. Trimming cost V 6 bases and J 8 bases; bases outside gene matches: 9. In nucleotides, the CDR3 is TGTGCCAGCAGTAGAGCGGGAGGGCTCCAAGGGGAGCTGTTTTTT. Protein product: CASSRAGGLQGELFF. Drawing the rest from reference TRBV7-2 and TRBJ2-2, the complete variable domain is GAGVSQSPSNKVTEKGKDVELRCDPISGHTALYWYRQSLGQGLEFLIYFQGNSAPDKSGLPSDRFSAERTGGSVSTLTIQRTQQEDSAVYLCASSRAGGLQGELFFGEGSRLTVL.

This rearrangement joins TRBV30 to TRBJ2-7; TRBD1 might be the D (8 bases). The ends were cut back, 5 bases at V and 6 bases at J, with 11 bases in the middle. The CDR3 sequence is 11 residues long. The germline CDR1 and CDR2 sequences are GTSNPN and SVGIG (reference sequence). CDR3 in amino acids: CAWHRGGEQYF. The DNA for the CDR3 is TGTGCCTGGCACAGGGGGGGCGAGCAGTACTTC. The full variable domain, in which reference TRBV30 and TRBJ2-7 provide the parts outside the CDR3, is SQTIHQWPATLVQPVGSPLSLECTVEGTSNPNLYWYRQAAGRGLQLLFYSVGIGQISSEVPQNLSASRPQDRQFILSSKKLLLSDSGFYLCAWHRGGEQYFGPGTRLTVT.

This clonotype came up a few times. The rearrangement joins TRBV20-1 to TRBJ2-1; TRBD1 is a possible D gene (5 bases). The CDR3 length is 16 residues. Germline CDR1 reads DFQATT; CDR2 reads SNEGSKA (reference sequence). V was shortened by 0 bases and J by 3 bases, with 15 bases between the two germline ends. CDR3 amino acids: CSARDAAAGLYNEQFF. The DNA of the CDR3 is TGCAGTGCTAGAGATGCGGCAGCAGGGCTCTACAATGAGCAGTTCTTC.

As to this clonotype: It is likely a read error: a sequence one base away is far more abundant. The chain carries TRBV7-9 and TRBJ2-3; 9 bases agree with TRBD2. The CDR3 covers 17 residues. Germline V gene sequence: CDR1 SEHNR, CDR2 FQNEAQ (reference sequence). J gave up 6 bases and V 6 bases, and 16 bases lay outside the gene matches. The CDR3 loop is CASSRRRWAGGADTQYF. The CDR3 nucleotides are TGTGCCAGCAGTCGTCGGAGGTGGGCGGGAGGGGCGGATACGCAGTATTTT.

The rearrangement joins TRBV25-1 to TRBJ1-3; D is possibly TRBD1 (5 bases). Trimming stripped 0 bases from V and 11 bases from J, with 8 bases between. Germline assignment: CDR1 MGHDK and CDR2 SYGVNS. The CDR3 length is 12 residues. The chain's CDR3 is CASSEYPGAIYF. The CDR3 nucleotides are TGTGCCAGCAGTGAATACCCGGGGGCCATATATTTT. Supplemented by reference TRBV25-1 and TRBJ1-3, the full variable domain reads EADIYQTPRYLVIGTGKKITLECSQTMGHDKMYWYQQDPGMELHLIHYSYGVNSTEKGDLSSESTVSRIRTEHFPLTLESARPSHTSQYLCASSEYPGAIYFGEGSWLTVV.

For the CDR3, the DNA is TGTGCCAGCAGCGTAGATGGGGGTGGCTACGAGCAGTACTTC. This codes for CASSVDGGGYEQYF. The chain employs TRBV9 and TRBJ2-7, with D possibly called TRBD1 or TRBD2 (5 bases each). The length of the CDR3 is 14 residues. V was pared by 0 bases and J by 3 bases, with 10 bases between. The V gene's germline CDR1 is SGDLS and CDR2 YYNGEE.

This clonotype was observed at least ten times. The genes are TRBV6-2 or TRBV6-3 and TRBJ2-7; D is ambiguous. The CDR3 length is 14 residues. From germline, CDR1 is MNHEY and CDR2 SVGEGT. V was pared by 6 bases and J by 7 bases, with 19 bases between. The CDR3 DNA is TGTGCCAGCAGCCCAGGACCTACTATCGTGGAGCAGTACTTC. It yields the protein CASSPGPTIVEQYF.

This clonotype was found many times. The genes are TRBV6-5 and TRBJ2-7; 9 bases line up with TRBD1. Germline V CDR1 and CDR2: MNHEY, SVGAGI. This CDR3 has 14 amino acids. Germline trimming cut 4 bases from V and 4 bases from J; bases unmatched to any gene: 5. The CDR3 coding sequence is TGTGCCAGCAGTTGGGGACAGGGCGGGTACGAGCAGTACTTC. Its protein product is CASSWGQGGYEQYF.

This clonotype was found many times. V usage is TRBV20-1 and J usage is TRBJ2-7; TRBD2 aligns across 10 bases. Germline lookup yields CDR1 DFQATT and CDR2 SNEGSKA (reference sequence). Trimming cost V 6 bases and J 6 bases; bases outside gene matches: 20. The CDR3 spans 17 residues. The DNA for the CDR3 is TGCAGTGCCGACTCCAAGACAAGCGGGAGGGCCGTGGGCGAGCAGTACTTC. Its protein product is CSADSKTSGRAVGEQYF.

This clonotype was counted at least ten times. The chain carries TRBV12-3 or TRBV12-4 and TRBJ2-3, with D perhaps given as TRBD1 or TRBD2 (5 bases each). V was clipped by 8 bases and J by 5 bases, with 11 bases between them. The CDR3 runs to 12 residues. The CDR3 region has the DNA TGTGCCAGCGGGGCCGCGGGAGATACGCAGTATTTT. Translated, it gives CASGAAGDTQYF.

There are many counts of this clonotype. The rearrangement links TRBV5-1 to TRBJ2-1, with TRBD2 as a possible D gene (5 bases). Germline CDR1 reads SGHRS; CDR2 reads YFSETQ. V lost 2 bases to trimming and J lost 5 bases, with 11 bases between them. The CDR3 length is 14 residues. CDR3 nucleotides: TGCGCCAGCAGCTTTCCCTCCGGGAACAATGAGCAGTTCTTC. It codes for CASSFPSGNNEQFF.

Many counts were recorded for this clonotype. The chain has TRBV6-1 and TRBJ1-1; D is perhaps TRBD1 (5 bases). This CDR3 has 14 amino acids. Trimming stripped 6 bases from V and 0 bases from J, with 11 bases between. CDR1 and CDR2 (germline): MNHNS, SASEGT. The CDR3 region has the DNA TGTGCCAGCAGGAAGGGGCTGATGAACACTGAAGCTTTCTTT. Its protein is CASRKGLMNTEAFF.

This clonotype has a handful of counts. The chain links TRBV14 to TRBJ1-1; D is undetermined. CDR3 length: 15 amino acids. V was pared by 2 bases and J by 1 base, with 11 bases between. CDR1 is SGHDN and CDR2 is FVKESK in the germline V gene. The CDR3 loop is CASSQLEAGNTEAFF. In nucleotides, the CDR3 is TGTGCCAGCAGCCAACTCGAGGCCGGGAACACTGAAGCTTTCTTT.

The sample holds many counts of this clonotype. The V call is TRBV11-2, the J call TRBJ2-1; D might be TRBD1 (6 bases). The J call may not be correct, given that the DNA end is closer to TRBJ2-5. CDR3 length equals 13 residues. Per germline, CDR1 SGHAT and CDR2 FQNNGV. DNA for the CDR3: TGTGCCAGCAGTTACAGGGATTTGGAGACCCAGTACTTC. Residues: CASSYRDLETQYF.

There are many counts of this clonotype. The chain has TRBV2 and TRBJ2-7; TRBD2 matches 9 bases. After removal of 6 bases from V and 7 bases from J, the junction contained 1 base not matched to a gene. Looked up from germline, CDR1 is SNHLY and CDR2 is FYNNEI. The CDR3 is 11 amino acids. CDR3: CASRGLAEQYF. The CDR3 region has the DNA TGTGCCAGCAGGGGACTAGCAGAGCAGTACTTC.

This chain joins TRBV30 and TRBJ1-1; no clear D. The CDR3 has 13 residues. The germline V gene has CDR1 GTSNPN and CDR2 SVGIG (reference sequence). Deletions cut 0 bases from V and 0 bases from J, with 5 bases between. CDR3 protein: CAWSVALNTEAFF. The DNA for the CDR3 is TGTGCCTGGAGTGTAGCATTGAACACTGAAGCTTTCTTT.

Concerning this clonotype: With a much larger clone just one base away, this may be a read error. This sequence joins TRBV7-7 and TRBJ2-5, with D possibly matching TRBD2 (6 bases). This CDR3 comprises 15 residues. The germline V gene encodes CDR1 SSHAT and CDR2 FNYEAQ (reference sequence). In DNA form, the CDR3 reads TGTGCTAGCAGCCCGGGGGTCAACAGACAAGAGACCCGGTACTTC. Translating it yields CASSPGVNRQETRYF.

This clonotype came up many times. This chain links TRBV7-9 with TRBJ2-1, with D possibly matching TRBD2 (6 bases). Trimming stripped 2 bases from V and 7 bases from J, with 21 bases between. The length of the CDR3 is 17 residues. The germline V gene has CDR1 SEHNR and CDR2 FQNEAQ (reference sequence). The CDR3: CASSLSSGLRFRNEQFF. CDR3 bases: TGTGCCAGCAGCTTATCCAGCGGGCTACGCTTTAGGAATGAGCAGTTCTTC. The full variable domain, rest sourced from reference TRBV7-9 and TRBJ2-1, is DTGVSQNPRHKITKRGQNVTFRCDPISEHNRLYWYRQTLGQGPEFLTYFQNEAQLEKSRLLSDRFSAERPKGSFSTLEIQRTEQGDSAMYLCASSLSSGLRFRNEQFFGPGTRLTVL.

This clonotype was seen many times. The chain joins TRBV2 to TRBJ1-1, with D possibly TRBD1 on 6 matching bases. V was shortened by 9 bases and J by 0 bases, with 11 bases between the two germline ends. Germline loops: CDR1 SNHLY, CDR2 FYNNEI. The CDR3 length is 13 residues. In DNA form, the CDR3 reads TGTGCCAGAGCGCAGGGGATGAACACTGAAGCTTTCTTT. Translation gives CARAQGMNTEAFF.

This clonotype was found many times. The chain is built from TRBV24-1 and TRBJ2-4; perhaps D is TRBD1 or TRBD2 (5 bases each). This CDR3 has 13 residues. Germline loops: CDR1 KGHDR, CDR2 SFDVKD. Trimming took 4 bases from V and 9 from J, leaving 12 bases between them. In DNA form, the CDR3 reads TGTGCCACCAGTGAGGGACGCGCGGGCATTCAGTACTTC. This translates into CATSEGRAGIQYF.

At least ten counts were recorded for this clonotype. The chain links TRBV12-3 or TRBV12-4 to TRBJ2-7; D may be TRBD2 (6 bases). The CDR3 consists of 11 residues. Trimming shortened V by 5 bases and J by 6 bases, and 8 bases separated the two germline ends. CDR3 bases: TGTGCCAGCAGTCGGACTATCGAGCAGTACTTC. Protein product: CASSRTIEQYF.